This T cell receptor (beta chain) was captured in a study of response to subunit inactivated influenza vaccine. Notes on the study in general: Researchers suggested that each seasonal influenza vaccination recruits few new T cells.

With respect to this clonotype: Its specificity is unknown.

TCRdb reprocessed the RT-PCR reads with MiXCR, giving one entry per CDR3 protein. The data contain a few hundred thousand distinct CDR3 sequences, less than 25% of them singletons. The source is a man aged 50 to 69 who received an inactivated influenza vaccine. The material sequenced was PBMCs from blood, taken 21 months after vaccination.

The CDR3 region has the DNA TGCGCCAGCAGCTTGGATCCTGCAGGGCTCACCGGGGAGCTGTTTTTT. This gives the protein CASSLDPAGLTGELFF. The V gene is TRBV5-1, the J gene TRBJ2-2; a possible D gene is TRBD1 (5 bases). Germline CDR1 is SGHRS and CDR2 is YFSETQ. V lost 0 bases and J 4 bases, leaving 13 bases between the germline ends. The CDR3 is 16 residues long. The full variable domain, completed using reference TRBV5-1 and TRBJ2-2, is KAGVTQTPRYLIKTRGQQVTLSCSPISGHRSVSWYQQTPGQGLQFLFEYFSETQRNKGNFPGRFSGRQFSNSRSEMNVSTLELGDSALYLCASSLDPAGLTGELFFGEGSRLTVL.